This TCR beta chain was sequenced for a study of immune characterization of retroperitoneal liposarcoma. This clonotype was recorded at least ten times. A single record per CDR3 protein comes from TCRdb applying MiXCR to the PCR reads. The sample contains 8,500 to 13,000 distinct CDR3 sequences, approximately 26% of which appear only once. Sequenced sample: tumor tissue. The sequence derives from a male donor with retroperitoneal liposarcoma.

The CDR3 DNA reads as TGTGCCAGCAGTGTCCCGGACACCAATCCCTACGAGCAGTACTTC. Residues: CASSVPDTNPYEQYF. This chain links TRBV6-1 with TRBJ2-5; perhaps TRBD1 as D (5 bases). Gene TRBJ2-7 matches the end of the DNA better, so the J call may be wrong. The germline V gene encodes CDR1 MNHNS and CDR2 SASEGT. CDR3 size: 15 residues.